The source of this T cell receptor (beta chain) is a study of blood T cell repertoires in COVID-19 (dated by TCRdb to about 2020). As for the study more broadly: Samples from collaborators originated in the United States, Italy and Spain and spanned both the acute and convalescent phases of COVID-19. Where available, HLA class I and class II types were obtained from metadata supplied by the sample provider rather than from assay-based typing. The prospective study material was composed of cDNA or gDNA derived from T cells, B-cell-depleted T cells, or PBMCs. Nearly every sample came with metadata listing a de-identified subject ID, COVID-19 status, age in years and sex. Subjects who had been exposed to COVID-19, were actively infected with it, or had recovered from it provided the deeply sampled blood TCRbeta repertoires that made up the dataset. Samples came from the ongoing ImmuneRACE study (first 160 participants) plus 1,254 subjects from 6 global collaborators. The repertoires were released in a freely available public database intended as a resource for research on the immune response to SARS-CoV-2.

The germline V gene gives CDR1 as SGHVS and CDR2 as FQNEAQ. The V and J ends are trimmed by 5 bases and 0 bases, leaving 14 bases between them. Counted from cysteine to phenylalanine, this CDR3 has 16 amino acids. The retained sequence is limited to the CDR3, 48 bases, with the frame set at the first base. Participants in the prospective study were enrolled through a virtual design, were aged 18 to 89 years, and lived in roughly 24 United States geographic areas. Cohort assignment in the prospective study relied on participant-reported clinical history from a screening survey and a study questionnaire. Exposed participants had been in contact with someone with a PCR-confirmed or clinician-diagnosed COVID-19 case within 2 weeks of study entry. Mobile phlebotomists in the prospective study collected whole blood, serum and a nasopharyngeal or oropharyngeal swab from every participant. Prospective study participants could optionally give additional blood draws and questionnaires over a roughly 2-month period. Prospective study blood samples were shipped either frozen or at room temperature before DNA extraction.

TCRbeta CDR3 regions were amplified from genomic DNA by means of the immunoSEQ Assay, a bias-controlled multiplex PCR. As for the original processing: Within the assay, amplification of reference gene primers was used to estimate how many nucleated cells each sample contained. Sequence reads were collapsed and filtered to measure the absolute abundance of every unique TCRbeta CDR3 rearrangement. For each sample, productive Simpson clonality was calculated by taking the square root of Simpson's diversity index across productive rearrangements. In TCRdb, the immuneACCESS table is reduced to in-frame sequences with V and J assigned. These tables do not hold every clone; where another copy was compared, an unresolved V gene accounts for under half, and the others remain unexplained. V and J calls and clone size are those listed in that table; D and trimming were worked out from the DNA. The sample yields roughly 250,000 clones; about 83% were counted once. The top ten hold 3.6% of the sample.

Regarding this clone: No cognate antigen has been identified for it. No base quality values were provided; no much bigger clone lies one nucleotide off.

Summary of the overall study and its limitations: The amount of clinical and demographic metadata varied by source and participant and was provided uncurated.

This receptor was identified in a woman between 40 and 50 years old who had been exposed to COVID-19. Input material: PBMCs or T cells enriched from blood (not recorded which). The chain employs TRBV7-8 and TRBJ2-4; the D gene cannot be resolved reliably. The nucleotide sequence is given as TGTGCCAGCAGCCAAGACTTGGCTCTAGCCAAAAACATTCAGTACTTC. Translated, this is CASSQDLALAKNIQYF. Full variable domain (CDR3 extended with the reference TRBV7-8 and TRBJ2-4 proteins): GAGVSQSPRYKVAKRGQDVALRCDPISGHVSLFWYQQALGQGPEFLTYFQNEAQLDKSGLPSDRFFAERPEGSVSTLKIQRTQQEDSAVYLCASSQDLALAKNIQYFGAGTRLSVL.